This TCR beta chain derives from a study of T cell responses to AZD1222 COVID-19 vaccine. V dropped 5 bases and J dropped 7; count of bases not matched to a gene: 4. Germline CDR1 reads LNHDA; CDR2 reads SQIVND (reference sequence). The CDR3 length is 14 residues. Clones were read by immunoSEQ multiplex PCR, and TCRdb kept only the in-frame ones, dropping some. The sample has 100,000 or so clones; approximately 87% are singletons. The V and J genes are TRBV19 and TRBJ1-4, with 10 bases aligning to TRBD1. This TCR was recovered from an adult who received the AZD1222 COVID-19 vaccine. The sequencing here drew on peripheral blood, taken 28 days after the second AZD1222 dose. CDR3 loop: CASSLGQGLEKLFF. Here the CDR3 DNA reads TGTGCCAGTAGTTTGGGACAGGGGCTTGAAAAACTGTTTTTT. The variable domain in full, with the rest retrieved from reference TRBV19 and TRBJ1-4, is DGGITQSPKYLFRKEGQNVTLSCEQNLNHDAMYWYRQDPGQGLRLIYYSQIVNDFQKGDIAEGYSVSREKKESFPLTVTSAQKNPTAFYLCASSLGQGLEKLFFGSGTQLSVL.